This T cell receptor (beta chain) was recovered during a study of CD8 T cells in ankylosing spondylitis. TCRdb fed the 5' RACE reads into MiXCR, producing one record per CDR3 protein. This sample yields more than 300,000 distinct CDR3 sequences, of which 11% are seen a single time; roughly 9.2% belongs to the top ten. In its sample, this clonotype was seen many times. The CDR3 covers 18 residues. CDR1 is ENHRY and CDR2 is SYGVKD in the germline V gene. The V gene end was trimmed by 7 bases and the J gene end by 2 bases; junction bases not matched to a gene: 15. The chain uses TRBV10-3 and TRBJ2-1; TRBD2 agrees at 9 bases. Specimen: blood, either unsorted or a sorted T cell fraction (not recorded which). The sequence derives from a female donor with ankylosing spondylitis or in good health (not recorded which). The CDR3, as DNA: TGTGCCATCAACCAGGGTAGCGGGAGATCCCCCCCCTACAATGAGCAGTTCTTC. Translated: CAINQGSGRSPPYNEQFF.